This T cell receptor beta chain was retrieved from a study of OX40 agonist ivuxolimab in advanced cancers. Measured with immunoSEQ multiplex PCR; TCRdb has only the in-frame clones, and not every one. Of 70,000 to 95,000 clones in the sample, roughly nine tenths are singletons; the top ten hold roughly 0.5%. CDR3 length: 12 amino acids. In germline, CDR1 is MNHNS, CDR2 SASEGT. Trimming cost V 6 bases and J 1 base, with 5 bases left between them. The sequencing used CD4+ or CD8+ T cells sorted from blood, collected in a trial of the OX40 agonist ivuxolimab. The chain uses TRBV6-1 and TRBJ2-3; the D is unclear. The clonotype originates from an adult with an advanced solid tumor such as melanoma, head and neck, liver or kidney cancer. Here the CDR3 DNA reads TGTGCCAGCAGGGACGGCACAGATACGCAGTATTTT. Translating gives CASRDGTDTQYF.